This T cell receptor beta chain was obtained from a study of cytomegalovirus exposure and HLA in healthy donors. Study details: It was reported in a later analysis that the 100 to 150 validation repertoires used the same platform as the roughly 640 first-cohort repertoires.

Germline loops: CDR1 MRHNA, CDR2 SNTAGT. The CDR3 spans 15 residues. Trimming pared 0 bases from V and 5 bases from J, leaving 12 bases between. Sequencing used immunoSEQ multiplex PCR; TCRdb keeps in-frame clones, though not all of them. The sample lists tens of thousands of clones, roughly 90% occurring once. The rearrangement uses TRBV6-4 and TRBJ2-3; D may be TRBD1 (5 bases). Sequencing input: PBMCs. This receptor was identified in a woman aged 25-40 years in good health and CMV-seronegative. The CDR3 coding sequence is TGTGCCAGCAGTGACTCGTCAGGGCATGGAGATACGCAGTATTTT. Protein sequence: CASSDSSGHGDTQYF.